Each of the 17 T cell receptor beta chains below was sequenced from the same sample in a study of T cell responses to AZD1222 COVID-19 vaccine (dated by TCRdb to the early 2020s). Receptor amplification or capture employed the immunoSEQ multiplex PCR assay. TCRdb retrieved this table from immuneACCESS and kept in-frame rearrangements only. Not all clones are present; in checked studies, unresolved V genes account for under half, and no reason is known for the remainder. The sample table shows more than 90,000 clones, and approximately 90% are seen once. The top ten clones comprise 7.1% of the sample. Sample time point, as interpreted from the label and publication: about 28 days (+/-7) after the second vaccine dose. Here the sequenced sample was peripheral blood, taken 28 days after the second AZD1222 dose. These receptors all stem from an adult who received the AZD1222 COVID-19 vaccine.

The chain employs TRBV7-3 and TRBJ2-5, with D perhaps TRBD2 (5 bases). The germline CDR1 and CDR2 sequences are SGHTA and FQGTGA. Trimming removed 3 bases from V and 1 base from J, with 15 bases in between. CDR3 length: 16 amino acids. CDR3 sequence reads: CASSFLAGLGQETQYF. CDR3 coding DNA: TGTGCCAGCAGCTTTCTTGCGGGCCTAGGCCAAGAGACCCAGTACTTC.

J is TRBJ1-2 and V is TRBV2, with TRBD1 matching 8 bases. V was pared by 6 bases and J by 5 bases, with 8 bases of the junction left unmatched. CDR3 length: 14 amino acids. Germline CDR1 reads SNHLY; CDR2 reads FYNNEI. In DNA form, the CDR3 reads TGTGCCAGCAGGGGGACAGGAACCGGGTATGGCTACACCTTC. This gives the protein CASRGTGTGYGYTF.

In its sample, this clone was seen a few times. The V and J genes are TRBV5-1 and TRBJ1-2, with TRBD1 identical over 7 bases. Germline V gene sequence: CDR1 SGHRS, CDR2 YFSETQ. CDR3 size: 15 residues. J was trimmed by 0 bases and V by 3 bases; bases with no gene match: 5. CDR3 residues: CASSSPDRANYGYTF. The CDR3, as DNA: TGCGCCAGCAGCTCACCAGACAGGGCTAACTATGGCTACACCTTC.

In nucleotides, the CDR3 is TGTGCCAGCAGCTTAGATATCCTCAACACTGAAGCTTTCTTT. This codes for CASSLDILNTEAFF. This chain uses TRBV7-9 with TRBJ1-1, with D uncertain. CDR1 is SEHNR and CDR2 is FQNEAQ in the germline V gene (reference sequence). The CDR3 has 14 amino acids. V was clipped by 1 base and J by 2 bases, with 8 bases between them.

CDR3 sequence: CASSRRGGGLTEAFF. The CDR3 DNA follows: TGTGCCAGTAGTAGGAGGGGCGGGGGCCTTACTGAAGCTTTCTTT. The J gene is TRBJ1-1, the V gene TRBV19; weak D call: TRBD1 (6 bases). V lost 4 bases and J lost 5, with 17 bases in between. The CDR3 length is 15 residues. Germline V gene lookup returns CDR1 LNHDA and CDR2 SQIVND (reference sequence).

In its sample, this clone was seen once. J is TRBJ2-7 and V is TRBV18; 10 bases match TRBD2. J gave up 4 bases and V 2 bases, and 8 bases lay outside the gene matches. Germline V gives CDR1 KGHSH, CDR2 LQKENI. This CDR3 spans 16 amino acids. The CDR3 DNA reads TGTGCCAGCTCACCAAACCTGGCTAGCGGGGGTTACGAGCAGTACTTC. It specifies CASSPNLASGGYEQYF.

V gene TRBV7-9 combines with J gene TRBJ2-1; TRBD2 is a possible D gene (6 bases). Germline V CDR1 and CDR2: SEHNR, FQNEAQ (reference sequence). This CDR3 contains 15 residues. V lost 3 bases and J lost 2, with 11 bases in between. The CDR3 nucleotides read TGTGCCAGCAGCTTCGGGAGCGGGCCCTACAATGAGCAGTTCTTC. This sequence encodes CASSFGSGPYNEQFF.

This clone was detected only once. J is TRBJ1-1 and V is TRBV5-6, with 11 bases matching TRBD1. CDR3 length: 17 residues. Losses at the gene ends were 4 bases for V and 5 bases for J; bases not matched to a gene: 13. Germline CDR1 reads SGHDT; CDR2 reads YYEEEE. The chain's CDR3 is CASSLRGPGQGGTEAFF. The DNA of the CDR3 is TGTGCCAGCAGCCTGCGGGGGCCGGGACAGGGGGGTACTGAAGCTTTCTTT.

V and J are TRBV14 and TRBJ2-5; D is unresolved. CDR1 and CDR2 from the germline V gene are SGHDN and FVKESK. V lost 3 bases and J 5 bases, leaving 4 bases between the germline ends. The CDR3 runs 11 residues. The CDR3 protein is CASSQYETQYF. The CDR3, as DNA: TGTGCCAGCAGCCAGTATGAGACCCAGTACTTC.

The rearrangement uses TRBV28 and TRBJ1-2; no firm D call. The CDR3 spans 13 residues. Germline lookup yields CDR1 MDHEN and CDR2 SYDVKM. V was cut by 3 bases and J by 4 bases, with 9 bases left in between. CDR3 DNA: TGTGCCAGCAGTTTTACAGACCGCTATGGCTACACCTTC. It encodes CASSFTDRYGYTF.

DNA of the CDR3: TGTGCCAGTAGTAGTCCGAGGACAGGGGGCGACACTGAAGCTTTCTTT. Translated, it gives CASSSPRTGGDTEAFF. The V and J genes are TRBV19 and TRBJ1-1; 11 bases agree with TRBD1. CDR1 and CDR2 (germline): LNHDA, SQIVND (reference sequence). The V gene end was trimmed by 4 bases and the J gene end by 3 bases; junction bases not matched to a gene: 7. CDR3 size: 16 residues. The full variable domain, its missing parts supplied by reference TRBV19 and TRBJ1-1, is DGGITQSPKYLFRKEGQNVTLSCEQNLNHDAMYWYRQDPGQGLRLIYYSQIVNDFQKGDIAEGYSVSREKKESFPLTVTSAQKNPTAFYLCASSSPRTGGDTEAFFGQGTRLTVV.

V gene TRBV7-2 combines with J gene TRBJ2-2; D not certain. V dropped 1 base and J dropped 6 bases, with 6 bases sitting between them. Germline V gene data show CDR1 as SGHTA and CDR2 as FQGNSA. The CDR3 is made up of 13 amino acids. The CDR3: CASSLVSAGELFF. CDR3 DNA: TGTGCCAGCAGCTTAGTGTCGGCCGGGGAGCTGTTTTTT.

The chain links TRBV19 to TRBJ2-1, with 8 bases that match TRBD2. The CDR3 is 15 amino acids. CDR1 is LNHDA and CDR2 is SQIVND in the germline V gene (reference sequence). V shed 4 bases, J shed 8 bases, and the junction held 10 bases outside the gene matches. The CDR3 DNA follows: TGTGCCAGTAGTAGAGCGGGGGCCCTATTGGATGAGCAGTTCTTC. Protein: CASSRAGALLDEQFF.

CDR3 residues: CASSSSGGKGNTIYF. In nucleotides, the CDR3 is TGTGCCAGCAGCTCCTCAGGGGGCAAAGGAAACACCATATATTTT. The rearrangement links TRBV7-9 to TRBJ1-3, with 8 positions matching TRBD1. This CDR3 region has 15 residues. The germline V gene encodes CDR1 SEHNR and CDR2 FQNEAQ (reference sequence). With V trimmed by 4 bases and J by 4 bases, 6 bases remained unmatched. The full variable domain, with the rest looked up from reference TRBV7-9 and TRBJ1-3, is DTGVSQNPRHKITKRGQNVTFRCDPISEHNRLYWYRQTLGQGPEFLTYFQNEAQLEKSRLLSDRFSAERPKGSFSTLEIQRTEQGDSAMYLCASSSSGGKGNTIYFGEGSWLTVV.

V gene TRBV19 combines with J gene TRBJ2-3; D unresolved. V gave up 4 bases and J gave up 6 bases, with 8 bases separating them. The CDR3 has 12 residues. Germline V CDR1 and CDR2: LNHDA, SQIVND (reference sequence). Here the CDR3 DNA reads TGTGCCAGTAGTACATTCGGGGATACGCAGTATTTT. As protein: CASSTFGDTQYF.

The chain carries TRBV5-6 and TRBJ2-2; D ambiguous. CDR3 length equals 15 residues. CDR1 is SGHDT and CDR2 is YYEEEE in the germline V gene. Trimming cost V 1 base and J 5 bases, with 12 bases left between them. The CDR3 is CASSLLVYRTGELFF. DNA for the CDR3: TGTGCCAGCAGCTTGCTTGTTTACAGAACCGGGGAGCTGTTTTTT.

This clone has just one count. This rearrangement joins TRBV5-4 to TRBJ2-7; D call uncertain. The V end lost 4 bases, the J end lost 7 bases, and 12 bases lay between the germline ends. This CDR3 comprises 12 residues. CDR1 is SGHNT and CDR2 is YYREEE in the germline V gene (reference sequence). This CDR3 reads CASSPVNGEQYF. The CDR3, as DNA: TGTGCCAGCAGCCCCGTTAATGGGGAGCAGTACTTC.